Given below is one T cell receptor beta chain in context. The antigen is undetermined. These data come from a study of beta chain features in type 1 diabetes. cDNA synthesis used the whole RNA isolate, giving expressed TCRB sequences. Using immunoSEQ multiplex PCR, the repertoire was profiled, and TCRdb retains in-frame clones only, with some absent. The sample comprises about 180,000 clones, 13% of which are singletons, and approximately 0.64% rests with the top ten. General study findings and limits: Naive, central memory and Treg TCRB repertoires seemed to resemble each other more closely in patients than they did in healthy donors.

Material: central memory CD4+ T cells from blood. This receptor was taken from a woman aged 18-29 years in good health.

In nucleotides, the CDR3 is TGCAGCGTTGTCGCGGGTGTCCGGGAGAGGGGCTACACCTTC. It specifies CSVVAGVRERGYTF. The rearrangement uses TRBV29-1 and TRBJ1-2; no clear D gene. The CDR3 has 14 amino acids. The V gene lost 4 bases and the J gene lost 8 bases, with 20 bases spanning the gap. CDR1 SQVTM and CDR2 ANQGSEA come from the germline V gene.